This T cell receptor beta chain appears in the sequencing data of a study of OX40 agonist ivuxolimab in advanced cancers. The study's findings and limits: Among the lowest peripheral clonal expansion occurred in 0.1-3.0 mg/kg partial responders.

CDR3 length: 14 amino acids. Germline V CDR1 and CDR2: SEHNR, FQNEAQ (reference sequence). V dropped 5 bases and J dropped 1 base, with 9 bases sitting between them. As concerns this clone: Antigen specificity is unknown.

Sequencing used immunoSEQ multiplex PCR; TCRdb keeps in-frame clones, though not all of them. The top ten clones hold more than 9.5% of a sample with roughly 81,000 clones, about 93% of them seen once. Sequencing used CD4+ or CD8+ T cells sorted from blood, obtained in a trial of the OX40 agonist ivuxolimab. The receptor comes from an adult with an advanced solid tumor such as melanoma, head and neck, liver or kidney cancer. This chain connects TRBV7-9 to TRBJ2-4; D gene uncertain. The CDR3 sequence is CASSPPTAKNIQYF. CDR3 coding DNA: TGTGCCAGCAGCCCCCCTACTGCCAAAAACATTCAGTACTTC.